This TCR beta chain was documented in a study of cytomegalovirus exposure and HLA in healthy donors. The trim removed 1 base at V and 10 bases at J, leaving 6 bases unmatched. Germline values: CDR1 SGHTA, CDR2 FQGNSA. This CDR3 contains 15 residues. The PCR ran on 60 Vbeta and 13 Jbeta primers. Authors' methods: In a later analysis, of 80 million or so unique beta chains, about 12 million appeared in at least two donors. Assay used: immunoSEQ multiplex PCR; TCRdb lists only in-frame clones, some missing. Clone size and the V and J calls come from that table; the DNA yielded D and trimming. The sample records about 90,000 clones, about 81% being singletons.

The sequence came from a man aged 18 to 29 in good health and CMV-seronegative. Sequences were obtained from PBMCs. The rearrangement uses TRBV7-2 and TRBJ1-6; TRBD1 matches 8 bases. In DNA form, the CDR3 reads TGTGCCAGCAGCTTAGATCCAGGGGGCGTCTCACCCCTCCACTTT. The encoded protein is CASSLDPGGVSPLHF.